This T cell receptor beta chain is drawn from a study of blood T cell repertoires in COVID-19. Study context: Some COVID-19 samples were acute and others convalescent; all came from the United States, Italy and Spain. PBMCs, B-cell-depleted T cells, or T cells provided the cDNA or gDNA that made up the material.

In Seattle, patients joined the study during active infection and were tracked longitudinally. The germline V and J ends were trimmed by 3 bases and 2 bases, with 14 bases remaining between them. Germline V lookup: CDR1 DFQATT, CDR2 SNEGSKA (reference sequence). This CDR3 is built from 14 residues. The table came from immunoSEQ multiplex PCR; TCRdb's copy has only in-frame clones and leaves some out. The repertoire consists of about 480,000 clones, with about nine tenths occurring once and the leading ten covering around 13%. This chain joins TRBV20-1 and TRBJ2-7; D is possibly TRBD1 or TRBD2 (5 bases each). The origin of this receptor is a woman between 50 and 59 years old with COVID-19, enrolled during active disease. The sequenced sample was peripheral blood. The CDR3 DNA follows: TGCAGTGCTAGTGAGGGGCCGGTCACCTACGAGCAGTACTTC. Its protein product is CSASEGPVTYEQYF.